This T cell receptor beta chain was observed in a study of cytomegalovirus exposure and HLA in healthy donors. This table comes from immunoSEQ multiplex PCR, and its TCRdb copy is limited to in-frame clones, with some not included. The repertoire holds approximately 150,000 clones, more than 80% seen once, with 3% to 3.5% in the top ten. V dropped 6 bases and J dropped 5; count of bases not matched to a gene: 8. The CDR3 is 15 amino acids. CDR1 is MNHEY and CDR2 is SMNVEV in the germline V gene (reference sequence). Concerning this clone itself: The same CDR3 is also encoded by other DNA sequences in this sample.

Material: PBMCs. The rearrangement links TRBV27 to TRBJ2-1; 9 bases are shared with TRBD1. The TCR sequence derives from a woman aged 18-29 years in good health and CMV-seropositive. The CDR3 DNA follows: TGTGCCAGCAGCACGGACAGGGGTTTAAACAATGAGCAGTTCTTC. It is translated as CASSTDRGLNNEQFF.